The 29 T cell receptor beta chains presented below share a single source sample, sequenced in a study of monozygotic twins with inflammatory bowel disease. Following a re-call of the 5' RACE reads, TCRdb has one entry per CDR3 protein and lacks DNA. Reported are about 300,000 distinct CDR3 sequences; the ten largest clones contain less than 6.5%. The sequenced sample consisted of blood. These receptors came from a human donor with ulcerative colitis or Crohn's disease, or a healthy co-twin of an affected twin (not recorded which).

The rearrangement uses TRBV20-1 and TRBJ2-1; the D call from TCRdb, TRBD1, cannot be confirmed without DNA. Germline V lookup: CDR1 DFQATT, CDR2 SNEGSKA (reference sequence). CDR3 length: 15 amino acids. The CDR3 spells CSARDLRQGYNEQFF.

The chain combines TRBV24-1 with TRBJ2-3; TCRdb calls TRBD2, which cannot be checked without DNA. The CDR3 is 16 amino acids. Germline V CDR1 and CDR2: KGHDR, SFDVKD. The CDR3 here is CATSEQTRHYTDTQYF.

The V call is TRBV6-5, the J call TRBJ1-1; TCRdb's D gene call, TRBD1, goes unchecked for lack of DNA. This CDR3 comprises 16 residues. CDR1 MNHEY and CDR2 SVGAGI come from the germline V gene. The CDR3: CASSYSIRGASTEAFF.

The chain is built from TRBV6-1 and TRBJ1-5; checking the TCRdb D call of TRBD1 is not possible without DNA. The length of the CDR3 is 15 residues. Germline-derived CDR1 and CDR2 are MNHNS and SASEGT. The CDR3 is CASSETTGINQPQHF.

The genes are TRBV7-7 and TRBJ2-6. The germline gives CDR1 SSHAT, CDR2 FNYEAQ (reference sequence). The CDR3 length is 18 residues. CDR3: CASSVTSYGVRGANVLTF.

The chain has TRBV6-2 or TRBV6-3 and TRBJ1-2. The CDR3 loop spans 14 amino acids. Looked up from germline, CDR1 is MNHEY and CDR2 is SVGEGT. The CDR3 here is CASSLPRTLYGYTF.

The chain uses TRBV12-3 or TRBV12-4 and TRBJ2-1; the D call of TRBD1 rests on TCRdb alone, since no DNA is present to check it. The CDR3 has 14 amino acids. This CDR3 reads CASSFGDRNNEQFF.

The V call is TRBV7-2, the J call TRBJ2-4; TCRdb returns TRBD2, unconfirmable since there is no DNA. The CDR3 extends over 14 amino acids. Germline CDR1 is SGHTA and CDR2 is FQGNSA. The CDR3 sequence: CASSLSLAGDIQYF.

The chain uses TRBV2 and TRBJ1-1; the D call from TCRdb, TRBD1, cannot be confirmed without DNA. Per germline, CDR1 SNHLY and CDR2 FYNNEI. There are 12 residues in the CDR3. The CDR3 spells CASSARPLGQIF.

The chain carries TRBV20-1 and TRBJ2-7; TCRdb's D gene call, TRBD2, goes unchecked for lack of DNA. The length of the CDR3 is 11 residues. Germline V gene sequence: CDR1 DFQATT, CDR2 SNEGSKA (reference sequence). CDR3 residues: CAGLAGEEQYF.

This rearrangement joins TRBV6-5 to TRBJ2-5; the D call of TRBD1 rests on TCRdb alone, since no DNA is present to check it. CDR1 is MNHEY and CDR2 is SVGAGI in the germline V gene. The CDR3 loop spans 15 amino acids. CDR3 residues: CASSYGTGFSETQYF.

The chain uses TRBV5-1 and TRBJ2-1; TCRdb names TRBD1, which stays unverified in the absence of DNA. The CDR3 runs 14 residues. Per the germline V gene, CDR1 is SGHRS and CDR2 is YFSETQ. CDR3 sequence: CASSLKQGLAEQFF.

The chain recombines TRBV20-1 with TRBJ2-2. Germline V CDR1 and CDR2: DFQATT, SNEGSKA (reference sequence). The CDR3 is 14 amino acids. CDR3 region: CSAREGGNTGELFF.

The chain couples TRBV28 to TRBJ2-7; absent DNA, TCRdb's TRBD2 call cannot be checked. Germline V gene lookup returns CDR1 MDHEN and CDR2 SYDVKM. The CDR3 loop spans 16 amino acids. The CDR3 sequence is CASSYPAAGGFSEQYF.

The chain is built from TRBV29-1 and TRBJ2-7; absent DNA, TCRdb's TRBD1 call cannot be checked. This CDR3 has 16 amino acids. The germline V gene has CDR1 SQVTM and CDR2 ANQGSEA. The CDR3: CSVETAAGNAGYEQYF.

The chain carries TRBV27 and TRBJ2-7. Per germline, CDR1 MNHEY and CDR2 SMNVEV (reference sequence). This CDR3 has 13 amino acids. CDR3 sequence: CASSLLERYEQYF.

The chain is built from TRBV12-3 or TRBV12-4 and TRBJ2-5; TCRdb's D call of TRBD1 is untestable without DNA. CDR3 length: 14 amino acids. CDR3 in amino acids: CASSPGGRGETQYF.

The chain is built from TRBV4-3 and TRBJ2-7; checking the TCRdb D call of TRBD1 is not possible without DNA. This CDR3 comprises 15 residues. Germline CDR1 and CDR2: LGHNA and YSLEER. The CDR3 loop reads CASSQDLPGAYEQYF.

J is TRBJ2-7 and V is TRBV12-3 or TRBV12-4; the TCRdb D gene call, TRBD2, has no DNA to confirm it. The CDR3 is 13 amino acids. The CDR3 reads CASRRDSGTEQYF.

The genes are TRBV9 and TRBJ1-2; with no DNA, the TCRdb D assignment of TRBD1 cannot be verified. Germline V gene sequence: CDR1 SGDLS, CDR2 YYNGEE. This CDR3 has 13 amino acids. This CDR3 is CASRRDTNYGYTF.

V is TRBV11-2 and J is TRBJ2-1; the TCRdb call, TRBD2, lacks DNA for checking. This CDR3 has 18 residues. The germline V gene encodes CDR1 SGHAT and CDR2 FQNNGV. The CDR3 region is CASSFLPSGISSYNEQFF.

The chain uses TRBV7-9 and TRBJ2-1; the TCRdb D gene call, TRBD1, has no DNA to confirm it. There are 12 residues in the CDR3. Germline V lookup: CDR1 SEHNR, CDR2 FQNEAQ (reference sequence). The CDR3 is CASRSGNGEQFF.

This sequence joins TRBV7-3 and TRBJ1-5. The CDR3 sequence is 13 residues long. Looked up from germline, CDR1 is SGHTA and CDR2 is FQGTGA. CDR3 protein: CASSRGGGQPQHF.

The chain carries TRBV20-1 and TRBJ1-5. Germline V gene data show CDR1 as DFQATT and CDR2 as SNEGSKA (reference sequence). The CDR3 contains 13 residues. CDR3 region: CSAREPPNQPQHF.

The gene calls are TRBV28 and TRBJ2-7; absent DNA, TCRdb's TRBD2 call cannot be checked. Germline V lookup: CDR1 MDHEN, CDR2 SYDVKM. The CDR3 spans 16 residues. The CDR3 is CASSYRASGGSGEQYF.

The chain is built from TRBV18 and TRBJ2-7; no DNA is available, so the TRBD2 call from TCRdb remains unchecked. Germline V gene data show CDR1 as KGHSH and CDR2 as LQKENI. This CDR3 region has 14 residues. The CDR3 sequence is CASSPLSREHEQYF.

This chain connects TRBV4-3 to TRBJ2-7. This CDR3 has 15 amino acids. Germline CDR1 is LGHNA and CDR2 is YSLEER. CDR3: CASSQETELNYEQYF.

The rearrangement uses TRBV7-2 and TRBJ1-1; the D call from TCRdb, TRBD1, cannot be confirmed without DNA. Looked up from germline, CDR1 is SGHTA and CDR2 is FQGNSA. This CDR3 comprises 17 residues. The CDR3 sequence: CASSLRRGQTMNTEAFF.

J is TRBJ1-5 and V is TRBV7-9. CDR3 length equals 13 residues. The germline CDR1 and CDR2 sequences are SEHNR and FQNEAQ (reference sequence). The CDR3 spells CASEPYSNQPQHF.